These 13 T cell receptor beta chains share one sample of origin, sequenced in a study of human T cells and chemical hapten exposure. As to time point: pre-sensitization, week 0. As to treatment: therapeutic diphenylcyclopropenone sensitization with weekly scalp DPC. TCRdb processed the RACE reads anew with MiXCR; each CDR3 protein has one entry. Of under 300,000 distinct CDR3 sequences detected, just under 8% appear once; the ten largest clones hold roughly 1.2%. This material consisted of whole blood, taken in connection with sensitization to the hapten diphenylcyclopropenone (DPC). These receptors were taken from a man younger than 30 with alopecia areata. Some clones in this sample may be carry-over from other donors' samples.

This clonotype has only a few counts. The CDR3 nucleotides are TGTGCCAGCAGCCGTAATGGACAGGGCAGGACTGAAGCTTTCTTT. It is translated as CASSRNGQGRTEAFF. The rearrangement uses TRBV3-1 and TRBJ1-1; TRBD1 aligns across 8 bases. Germline V CDR1 and CDR2: LGHDT, YNNKEL (reference sequence). This CDR3 is 15 amino acids long. The V gene end was trimmed by 4 bases and the J gene end by 5 bases; junction bases not matched to a gene: 9.

This clonotype was seen a few times. The gene calls are TRBV5-1 and TRBJ1-6; D call uncertain. Looked up from germline, CDR1 is SGHRS and CDR2 is YFSETQ. The CDR3 is 16 residues long. The V gene lost 0 bases and the J gene lost 0 bases, with 7 bases spanning the gap. The CDR3 DNA sequence: TGCGCCAGCAGCTTGGTGCCCCGCTCCTATAATTCACCCCTCCACTTT. It codes for CASSLVPRSYNSPLHF.

The CDR3 protein is CSAREWVLNEKLFF. CDR3 in DNA: TGCAGTGCTAGAGAATGGGTATTAAACGAAAAACTGTTTTTT. The V and J genes are TRBV20-1 and TRBJ1-4; D is unclear. CDR3 size: 14 residues. Germline CDR1 is DFQATT and CDR2 is SNEGSKA (reference sequence). V dropped 0 bases and J dropped 8 bases, with 13 bases sitting between them.

This clonotype was observed many times. J is TRBJ1-2 and V is TRBV27; D possibly corresponds to TRBD1 (5 bases). The germline gives CDR1 MNHEY, CDR2 SMNVEV (reference sequence). V was cut by 5 bases and J by 4 bases, with 11 bases left in between. The CDR3 spans 13 residues. CDR3 in amino acids: CASSPGRSYGYTF. CDR3 nucleotide sequence: TGTGCCAGCAGTCCGGGACGCAGCTATGGCTACACCTTC.

This chain joins TRBV3-1 and TRBJ1-3; D not certain. CDR1 and CDR2 (germline): LGHDT, YNNKEL (reference sequence). The CDR3 has 17 amino acids. V lost 1 base to trimming and J lost 0 bases, with 13 bases between them. The CDR3 is CASSQGHPVYSGNTIYF. The CDR3 DNA reads TGTGCCAGCAGCCAAGGTCATCCAGTCTACTCTGGAAACACCATATATTTT.

This clonotype was observed at least ten times. This chain links TRBV5-1 with TRBJ1-1; TRBD1 might be the D (5 bases). This CDR3 contains 14 residues. Per germline, CDR1 SGHRS and CDR2 YFSETQ. Trimming pared 0 bases from V and 7 bases from J, leaving 13 bases between. Written as DNA, the CDR3 is TGCGCCAGCAGCTTGGGACAGCCGAACGTTGAAGCTTTCTTT. Encoded protein: CASSLGQPNVEAFF.

The chain is built from TRBV20-1 and TRBJ1-1, with no clear D. Germline V CDR1 and CDR2: DFQATT, SNEGSKA (reference sequence). V was pared by 4 bases and J by 9 bases, with 12 bases between. This CDR3 spans 11 amino acids. The CDR3 loop reads CSATKEAKAFF. The CDR3 bases are TGCAGTGCTACTAAGGAGGCGAAAGCTTTCTTT.

The V and J genes are TRBV6-6 and TRBJ1-4; D is unclear. This CDR3 is built from 14 residues. Germline V gene lookup returns CDR1 MNHNY and CDR2 SVGAGI (reference sequence). Between the trimmed V and J ends, which lost 6 bases and 0 bases, there was a span of 8 bases. The CDR3, as DNA: TGTGCCAGCAGGACTGACGCAACTAATGAAAAACTGTTTTTT. Amino acid sequence: CASRTDATNEKLFF.

The table lists this clonotype with a few counts. The rearrangement uses TRBV11-2 and TRBJ2-1; 16 nucleotides match TRBD2. The CDR3 covers 19 residues. The V segment lost 6 bases and the J segment 4 bases; nucleotides outside the gene matches: 12. Germline lookup yields CDR1 SGHAT and CDR2 FQNNGV. CDR3 amino acids: CASRAGTSGGAVGYNEQFF. The CDR3 coding sequence is TGTGCCAGCAGGGCTGGGACTAGCGGGGGGGCAGTCGGTTACAATGAGCAGTTCTTC.

This clonotype occurred a few times. This chain connects TRBV28 to TRBJ1-5; D unresolved. The CDR3 runs 19 residues. Between the trimmed V and J ends, which lost 5 bases and 0 bases, there was a span of 23 bases. Germline CDR1 MDHEN, CDR2 SYDVKM. The CDR3, as DNA: TGTGCCAGCAGTCTAGCCCCTTTTGTGGGGAGGGCTAGCAATCAGCCCCAGCATTTT. Its translation: CASSLAPFVGRASNQPQHF.

The chain recombines TRBV6-5 with TRBJ1-4, with 8 bases matching TRBD1. Unmatched junction bases numbered 6, after V lost 6 bases and J lost 0 bases. From germline, CDR1 is MNHEY and CDR2 SVGAGI. This CDR3 is 16 amino acids long. CDR3 in DNA: TGTGCCAGCAGATCGCAGGGGGCCGCAACTAATGAAAAACTGTTTTTT. As protein: CASRSQGAATNEKLFF.

The chain recombines TRBV2 with TRBJ2-1; TRBD2 aligns across 10 bases. CDR1 and CDR2 from the germline V gene are SNHLY and FYNNEI. The CDR3 runs 14 residues. The trim removed 3 bases at V and 6 bases at J, leaving 2 bases unmatched. CDR3 DNA sequence: TGTGCCAGCAGTGAGGAGCGGGGGGGCAATGAGCAGTTCTTC. It yields the protein CASSEERGGNEQFF.

There are a few counts of this clonotype. The V and J genes are TRBV28 and TRBJ2-2, with unresolved D. The CDR3 length is 12 residues. Germline V gene lookup returns CDR1 MDHEN and CDR2 SYDVKM. Trimming removed 7 bases from V and 7 bases from J, with 10 bases in between. Written as DNA, the CDR3 is TGTGCCAGCAACCCTCGAGTCGGGGAGCTGTTTTTT. Translation gives CASNPRVGELFF.